The sequence of this T cell receptor (beta chain) was determined in a study of control samples from healthy donors and cancer patients. Sequencing used immunoSEQ multiplex PCR; TCRdb keeps in-frame clones, though not all of them. The sample has approximately 100,000 clones, around nine tenths seen once; the top ten hold roughly 4%. The sequenced sample consisted of blood. The clonotype originates from a human donor in good health. The donor label of this sample is uncertain.

CDR3 sequence: CASSFDRREKYGYTF. The DNA for the CDR3 is TGTGCCAGCAGTTTCGACAGGAGAGAAAAATATGGCTACACCTTC. The gene calls are TRBV28 and TRBJ1-2, with D possibly being TRBD1 (6 bases). V was clipped by 3 bases and J by 5 bases, with 16 bases between them. This CDR3 region has 15 residues. The germline CDR1 and CDR2 sequences are MDHEN and SYDVKM.